This is a list of T cell receptor beta chains from one sample in a study of blood T cell repertoires in COVID-19. The assay was immunoSEQ multiplex PCR, and TCRdb's table has in-frame clones only and misses some. The sample has approximately 440,000 clones, 88% seen once. The sample comprised peripheral blood. The receptors stem from a woman aged 45-60 years with COVID-19, enrolled during active disease. Each CDR3 is given with its conserved first and last residue. The order of the fields is clone size, J gene, D gene, V gene, CDR3 protein, CDR3 DNA. A D gene is named only where the DNA matches it firmly. Clone size appears in some rows only: once, few, many, or a class for an expanded clone.

>NA|TRBJ1-5|NA|TRBV10-3
CAISVRAPGSNQPQHF
TGTGCCATCAGTGTTAGGGCCCCGGGGAGCAATCAGCCCCAGCATTTT
>NA|TRBJ2-5|NA|TRBV24-1
CATSDPTKGVKETQYF
TGTGCCACCAGTGACCCAACAAAAGGGGTAAAAGAGACCCAGTACTTC
>NA|TRBJ1-1|NA|TRBV5-1
CASSPTGRTEAFF
TGCGCCAGCAGCCCCACGGGTCGCACTGAAGCTTTCTTT
>NA|TRBJ2-7|TRBD2|TRBV11-2
CASSSTSGVSHEQYF
TGTGCCAGCAGCTCCACTAGCGGGGTGTCCCACGAGCAGTACTTC
>few|TRBJ1-1|NA|TRBV7-9
CASSLGGTGTEAFF
TGTGCCAGCAGCTTAGGGGGCACGGGCACTGAAGCTTTCTTT
>NA|TRBJ1-5|TRBD1|TRBV29-1
CSVGDRGYQPQHF
TGCAGCGTAGGAGACAGGGGTTATCAGCCCCAGCATTTT
>NA|TRBJ2-7|NA|TRBV7-5
CASSLRGCF
TGTGCCAGCAGCTTAAGGGGCTGCTTC
>NA|TRBJ2-3|TRBD1|TRBV19
CATSERTGDWGTQYF
TGTGCCACCTCGGAGAGGACAGGGGACTGGGGTACGCAGTATTTT
>NA|TRBJ2-3|NA|TRBV10-2
CASSDRDTQYF
TGCGCCAGCAGTGACCGGGATACGCAGTATTTT
>NA|TRBJ1-5|NA|TRBV19
CASRRGAGSNQPQHF
TGTGCCAGCCGGCGGGGCGCCGGGAGCAATCAGCCCCAGCATTTT
>NA|TRBJ1-1|TRBD1|TRBV27
CASSFLDRGNTEAFF
TGTGCCAGCAGTTTTCTCGACAGGGGGAACACTGAAGCTTTCTTT
>NA|TRBJ2-1|NA|TRBV30
CAWSKSFVVNEQFF
TGTGCCTGGAGTAAGAGTTTCGTAGTCAATGAGCAGTTCTTC
>NA|TRBJ1-5|NA|TRBV5-1
CASSLLGDQPQHF
TGCGCCAGCAGCTTGCTAGGGGATCAGCCCCAGCATTTT
>NA|TRBJ1-4|NA|TRBV19
CASSVGRGWEKLFF
TGTGCCAGTAGTGTTGGCAGGGGATGGGAAAAACTGTTTTTT
>NA|TRBJ2-5|NA|TRBV28
CASSPIVFGGSTQETQYF
TGTGCCAGCAGCCCGATAGTATTCGGGGGAAGCACCCAAGAGACCCAGTACTTC
>NA|TRBJ2-7|NA|TRBV14
CASSQQGWTYEQYF
TGTGCCAGCAGCCAACAGGGGTGGACCTACGAGCAGTACTTC
>NA|TRBJ1-6|NA|TRBV3-1/TRBV3-2
CASSPRQVNSPLHF
TGTGCCAGCAGCCCCCGCCAGGTTAATTCACCCCTCCACTTT
>NA|TRBJ2-7|NA|TRBV7-9
CASSLGWDSETVEQYF
TGTGCCAGCAGCTTAGGATGGGACTCCGAGACGGTTGAGCAGTACTTC
>NA|TRBJ1-5|NA|TRBV6-6
CASSSGDQPQHF
TGTGCCAGCAGTTCAGGGGATCAGCCCCAGCATTTT
>NA|TRBJ2-4|NA|TRBV4-1
CASSQESQTLAKNIQYF
TGCGCCAGCAGCCAAGAATCACAGACCCTAGCCAAAAACATTCAGTACTTC
>NA|TRBJ2-7|TRBD2|TRBV7-6
CASSPGRGYEQYF
TGTGCCAGCAGCCCAGGGAGGGGTTACGAGCAGTACTTC
>NA|TRBJ1-1|NA|TRBV11-2
CASSLNRMNTEAFF
TGTGCCAGCAGCTTAAACAGGATGAACACTGAAGCTTTCTTT
>NA|TRBJ1-4|NA|TRBV9
CASSVGGGQLYEKLFF
TGTGCCAGCAGCGTAGGGGGCGGACAGCTATATGAAAAACTGTTTTTT
>NA|TRBJ2-6|TRBD2|TRBV7-9
CASLAALSGANVLTF
TGTGCCAGCCTAGCGGCCCTCTCTGGGGCCAACGTCCTGACTTTC